This T cell receptor beta chain appears in the sequencing data of a study of graft-versus-host responses after intestinal transplantation. At the level of the study: Every recipient underwent anti-thymocyte globulin induction, then tacrolimus and steroids for three to four years.

Whole-study results and caveats: Early after transplant, HvG declines were associated with peak levels of circulating GvH clones. Allografts of one patient group, those with graft-donor T cell macrochimerism, had high graft-versus-host to host-versus-graft clonal ratios. Among recipient marrow samples, GvH clones were found; some appeared first in ileum or blood.

This clone was detected only a few times. What it recognizes is unknown. The protocol was immunoSEQ multiplex PCR, while the TCRdb copy is restricted to in-frame clones and leaves out a portion. The data hold more than 70,000 clones, with around 80% observed a single time. The CDR3 contains 17 residues. Trimming removed 5 bases at V and 10 bases at J, with 27 bases between. Per germline, CDR1 MDHEN and CDR2 SYDVKM. V gene TRBV28 combines with J gene TRBJ2-1, with D perhaps matching TRBD1 (6 bases). The source is a human donor who received an intestinal transplant. The sample here was unstimulated CD4+ T cells sorted from spleen or lymph node cells, taken before intestinal transplant. CDR3 coding DNA: TGTGCCAGCAGTCGACAGGTTTGGTTTCACAAGAACCGGGAGCAGTTCTTC. Amino acids: CASSRQVWFHKNREQFF.